The clone carrying this T cell receptor beta chain showed up many times. Time point reported: blood at routine non-recurrence follow-up after resection. Material for sequencing was whole RNA from tumor, nontumor lung or frozen PBMC, left unsorted. TCRdb re-analysed the 5' RACE reads in MiXCR, keeping a single row per CDR3 protein. The table shows over a thousand distinct CDR3 sequences, with 25% to 30% occurring only once. V lost 1 base, J lost 6 bases, and 5 bases lay in between. This CDR3 spans 12 amino acids. Germline CDR1 LGHDT, CDR2 YNNKEL (reference sequence). The source of the sample is a study of spatial heterogeneity in lung cancer.

The sequence came from a male donor with early-stage non-small cell lung cancer. The V gene is TRBV3-1, the J gene TRBJ2-3; D uncertain. The sample consisted of PBMCs, taken at follow-up. Here the CDR3 DNA reads TGTGCCAGCAGCCAAGTGGAGGATACGCAGTATTTT. As protein: CASSQVEDTQYF.